The next 32 T cell receptor beta chains were all read from a single sample in a study of early T cells in non-severe SARS-CoV-2 infection. TCRdb analysed the 5' RACE reads with MiXCR anew, one entry per CDR3 protein. The sample has tens of thousands of distinct CDR3 sequences; more than 9% are singletons. The sample consisted of whole blood. The source of these receptors is an adult who was a healthcare worker with PCR-confirmed SARS-CoV-2 infection or an uninfected control (not recorded which).

The rearrangement links TRBV27 to TRBJ1-1; 8 bases map to TRBD1. CDR1 and CDR2 from the germline V gene are MNHEY and SMNVEV (reference sequence). V was clipped by 6 bases and J by 5 bases; unmatched bases: 8. This CDR3 is built from 14 residues. The CDR3 DNA reads as TGTGCCAGCAGCCGAAGGACAGGGAGGACTGAAGCTTTCTTT. This codes for CASSRRTGRTEAFF.

This clonotype occurred many times. The chain combines TRBV3-1 with TRBJ2-7; no clear D. Between the trimmed V and J ends, which lost 4 bases and 0 bases, there was a span of 7 bases. The CDR3 is 13 amino acids. Germline loops: CDR1 LGHDT, CDR2 YNNKEL (reference sequence). The CDR3 protein is CASSPLSSYEQYF. For the CDR3, the DNA is TGTGCCAGCAGCCCGTTAAGCTCCTACGAGCAGTACTTC.

The chain recombines TRBV6-1 with TRBJ2-1, with 11 bases identical to TRBD2. This CDR3 is 16 amino acids long. Germline V CDR1 and CDR2: MNHNS, SASEGT. Trimming cost V 7 bases and J 0 bases; bases outside gene matches: 5. The CDR3 loop reads CASIRLAGSSYNEQFF. The CDR3 nucleotides are TGTGCCAGCATCAGACTAGCGGGGAGCTCCTACAATGAGCAGTTCTTC.

This chain uses TRBV24-1 with TRBJ2-5, with TRBD1 as a possible D gene (6 bases). The V gene's germline CDR1 is KGHDR and CDR2 SFDVKD. CDR3 length: 15 amino acids. Trimming shortened V by 3 bases and J by 1 base, and 11 bases separated the two germline ends. This CDR3 is CATSDRQETQETQYF. DNA for the CDR3: TGTGCCACCAGTGATCGACAGGAAACCCAAGAGACCCAGTACTTC.

In DNA form, the CDR3 reads TGTGCCAGTACCCGGGACGCAGATACGCAGTATTTT. Protein: CASTRDADTQYF. The rearrangement joins TRBV7-9 to TRBJ2-3; D tentatively reads TRBD1 or TRBD2 (5 bases each). The CDR3 loop spans 12 amino acids. The V gene lost 9 bases and the J gene lost 4 bases, with 11 bases spanning the gap. Germline V lookup: CDR1 SEHNR, CDR2 FQNEAQ (reference sequence).

Comment on this clonotype: A much more abundant neighbour one base away suggests this may be a read error. V and J are TRBV10-3 and TRBJ2-2, with 11 nucleotides matching TRBD2. The CDR3 covers 16 residues. In germline, CDR1 is ENHRY, CDR2 SYGVKD. CDR3 sequence reads: CATSDPSGRMAGELFF. The CDR3 DNA sequence: TGTGCCACCAGTGACCCTAGCGGGAGGATGGCCGGGGAGCTGTTTTTT.

This clonotype was picked up many times. The J gene is TRBJ2-1, the V gene TRBV29-1, with 12 bases fitting TRBD2. This CDR3 comprises 19 residues. Germline V gene sequence: CDR1 SQVTM, CDR2 ANQGSEA. V was clipped by 3 bases and J by 4 bases; unmatched bases: 16. CDR3 DNA: TGCAGCGTTGACTATTTCTTTTCGACTAGCGGGAGCTCGTACAATGAGCAGTTCTTC. This codes for CSVDYFFSTSGSSYNEQFF.

This clonotype was picked up many times. The V and J genes are TRBV7-9 and TRBJ1-1, with 7 bases fitting TRBD1. Per the germline V gene, CDR1 is SEHNR and CDR2 is FQNEAQ (reference sequence). V trimming: 0 bases; J trimming: 1 base; junction bases outside the gene matches: 11. This CDR3 has 18 residues. The CDR3 nucleotides are TGTGCCAGCAGCTTAGCAACAGGGGTTTTCCTAAAGAACACTGAAGCTTTCTTT. Translated: CASSLATGVFLKNTEAFF. The full variable domain, in which reference TRBV7-9 and TRBJ1-1 provide the parts outside the CDR3, is DTGVSQNPRHKITKRGQNVTFRCDPISEHNRLYWYRQTLGQGPEFLTYFQNEAQLEKSRLLSDRFSAERPKGSFSTLEIQRTEQGDSAMYLCASSLATGVFLKNTEAFFGQGTRLTVV.

Only a few counts were recorded for this clonotype. The rearrangement uses TRBV3-1 and TRBJ2-7; 7 bases are a match to TRBD1. The CDR3 extends over 13 amino acids. From germline, CDR1 is LGHDT and CDR2 YNNKEL (reference sequence). The V and J ends lost 4 bases and 4 bases, in that order; junction bases with no gene match: 4. The CDR3 region has the DNA TGTGCCAGCAGCCCAAACAGGGGATACGAGCAGTACTTC. Protein: CASSPNRGYEQYF.

This clonotype was seen repeatedly, ten times or more. This rearrangement joins TRBV6-5 to TRBJ1-1, with D hard to call. Per germline, CDR1 MNHEY and CDR2 SVGAGI. This CDR3 has 12 amino acids. The V and J ends lost 4 bases and 2 bases respectively, with 5 bases between them. In DNA form, the CDR3 reads TGTGCCAGCAGTTCCCCCAACACTGAAGCTTTCTTT. Translation: CASSSPNTEAFF.

This clonotype was counted at least ten times. CDR3 amino acids: CATSDPGQENIQYF. The CDR3, as DNA: TGTGCCACCAGTGACCCTGGACAGGAAAACATTCAGTACTTC. V gene TRBV24-1 combines with J gene TRBJ2-4, with 7 bases matching TRBD1. CDR1 is KGHDR, CDR2 SFDVKD, per germline. This CDR3 comprises 14 residues. V dropped 4 bases and J dropped 5; count of bases not matched to a gene: 4.

This clonotype showed up many times. The V call is TRBV7-6, the J call TRBJ2-7, with no clear D. The V end was cut by 4 bases, the J end by 2 bases, with 12 bases between. Germline loops: CDR1 SGHVS, CDR2 FNYEAQ. This CDR3 is built from 14 residues. The chain's CDR3 is CASSSPRRAYEQYF. CDR3 in DNA: TGTGCCAGCAGCTCTCCCCGTCGCGCCTACGAGCAGTACTTC.

This clonotype was seen at least ten times. The V gene is TRBV19, the J gene TRBJ2-3; the D gene is possibly TRBD1 (5 bases). V was pared by 3 bases and J by 11 bases, with 12 bases between. The germline V gene encodes CDR1 LNHDA and CDR2 SQIVND (reference sequence). The CDR3 contains 12 residues. CDR3 loop: CASSMDNLGQYF. DNA for the CDR3: TGTGCCAGTAGTATGGACAATTTAGGGCAGTATTTT.

In its sample, this clonotype was seen many times. The V and J genes are TRBV12-3 or TRBV12-4 and TRBJ1-3; D is ambiguous. V dropped 2 bases and J dropped 0 bases, with 8 bases sitting between them. The CDR3 spans 15 residues. The CDR3 is CASSLNKNSGNTIYF. The DNA for the CDR3 is TGTGCCAGCAGTTTAAACAAGAACTCTGGAAACACCATATATTTT.

This clonotype was seen many times. The rearrangement uses TRBV25-1 and TRBJ1-2; D is uncertain. CDR3 length: 11 amino acids. The germline V gene encodes CDR1 MGHDK and CDR2 SYGVNS. V lost 7 bases and J lost 4, with 7 bases in between. The CDR3 nucleotides are TGTGCCAGCACGGGTCCCTATGGCTACACCTTC. Amino acids: CASTGPYGYTF.

This rearrangement joins TRBV29-1 to TRBJ2-2; D unclear. Trimming pared 4 bases from V and 2 bases from J, leaving 5 bases between. Germline CDR1 and CDR2: SQVTM and ANQGSEA. This CDR3 has 12 amino acids. CDR3 DNA sequence: TGCAGCGTTGCGGATAACACCGGGGAGCTGTTTTTT. Translating it yields CSVADNTGELFF.

This clonotype was counted ten times or more. The rearrangement joins TRBV6-5 to TRBJ2-6; 10 nucleotides align to TRBD1. This CDR3 has 16 amino acids. With 2 bases clipped from V and 2 bases from J, the junction kept 0 bases outside the gene matches. Germline V gene sequence: CDR1 MNHEY, CDR2 SVGAGI. CDR3 nucleotides: TGTGCCAGCAGTTACGACAGGGGGCCTGGGGCCAACGTCCTGACTTTC. Its protein product is CASSYDRGPGANVLTF.

This clonotype was seen ten or more times. The J gene is TRBJ2-1, the V gene TRBV20-1, with 15 bases that match TRBD2. Germline values: CDR1 DFQATT, CDR2 SNEGSKA (reference sequence). This CDR3 spans 18 amino acids. The J segment lost 2 bases and the V segment lost 1 base, leaving 6 bases of the junction unmatched. The CDR3 protein is CSARVRTSGRATYNEQFF. The CDR3 bases are TGCAGTGCTAGAGTCAGGACTAGCGGGAGGGCCACCTACAATGAGCAGTTCTTC.

This clonotype showed up just a few times. This chain connects TRBV29-1 to TRBJ2-6; tentatively, D is TRBD1 (6 bases). Germline V gene data show CDR1 as SQVTM and CDR2 as ANQGSEA. V shed 5 bases and J shed 0 bases, with 11 bases lying between them. The CDR3 has 15 residues. CDR3 loop: CSVWGQASGANVLTF. The CDR3 DNA reads TGCAGCGTTTGGGGGCAGGCCTCTGGGGCCAACGTCCTGACTTTC.

This clonotype was picked up many times. The V call is TRBV18, the J call TRBJ1-1, with D uncertain. Trimming pared 6 bases from V and 4 bases from J, leaving 12 bases between. The CDR3 runs 13 residues. CDR1 is KGHSH and CDR2 is LQKENI in the germline V gene. In DNA form, the CDR3 reads TGTGCCAGCTCGCTGACCCTACGCACTGAAGCTTTCTTT. Its translation: CASSLTLRTEAFF.

This clonotype showed up many times. The chain uses TRBV11-2 and TRBJ2-7, with no clear D. The CDR3 is 13 residues long. Looked up from germline, CDR1 is SGHAT and CDR2 is FQNNGV. The V and J ends lost 5 bases and 1 base respectively, with 9 bases between them. The CDR3 DNA sequence: TGTGCCAGCAGCCCACCGGTTTCCTACGAGCAGTACTTC. Amino acids: CASSPPVSYEQYF.

The sample holds many counts of this clonotype. J is TRBJ2-7 and V is TRBV3-1; D is unclear. The ends were cut back, 1 base at V and 6 bases at J, with 4 bases in the middle. This CDR3 spans 11 amino acids. Germline CDR1 LGHDT, CDR2 YNNKEL (reference sequence). This CDR3 reads CASSQGGEQYF. The CDR3 DNA is TGTGCCAGCAGCCAAGGGGGCGAGCAGTACTTC.

This clonotype was detected many times. J is TRBJ1-4 and V is TRBV11-2, with D possibly matching TRBD1 (6 bases). Germline-derived CDR1 and CDR2 are SGHAT and FQNNGV. Trimming stripped 0 bases from V and 8 bases from J, with 13 bases between. The CDR3 is 15 residues long. The CDR3 coding sequence is TGTGCCAGCAGCTTAGAGGCAGGGGCGGCGGAAAAACTGTTTTTT. This translates into CASSLEAGAAEKLFF.

This clonotype was detected many times. The rearrangement links TRBV19 to TRBJ1-1; D call uncertain. Trimming removed 7 bases at V and 0 bases at J, with 9 bases between. The CDR3 contains 13 residues. Looked up from germline, CDR1 is LNHDA and CDR2 is SQIVND (reference sequence). The CDR3 DNA is TGTGCCAGTACCTCTGGATTGAACACTGAAGCTTTCTTT. This codes for CASTSGLNTEAFF. The whole variable domain, filled in from reference TRBV19 and TRBJ1-1, reads DGGITQSPKYLFRKEGQNVTLSCEQNLNHDAMYWYRQDPGQGLRLIYYSQIVNDFQKGDIAEGYSVSREKKESFPLTVTSAQKNPTAFYLCASTSGLNTEAFFGQGTRLTVV.

This clonotype was recorded at least ten times. This chain links TRBV12-3 or TRBV12-4 with TRBJ2-1; TRBD2 agrees at 9 bases. This CDR3 is 14 amino acids long. With 8 bases clipped from V and 6 bases from J, the junction kept 8 bases outside the gene matches. CDR3 loop: CASFSLAGTNEQFF. The CDR3 nucleotides are TGTGCCAGCTTTTCACTAGCGGGTACCAATGAGCAGTTCTTC.

At least ten counts were recorded for this clonotype. This chain uses TRBV20-1 with TRBJ1-2; 10 bases match TRBD1. Germline loops: CDR1 DFQATT, CDR2 SNEGSKA (reference sequence). V lost 1 base, J lost 3 bases, and 5 bases stayed unmatched. The CDR3 runs 15 residues. CDR3 in amino acids: CSARGPGTGDYGYTF. The CDR3, as DNA: TGCAGTGCTAGAGGGCCCGGGACAGGGGACTATGGCTACACCTTC.

The V and J genes are TRBV6-2 or TRBV6-3 and TRBJ1-2; 7 bases fit TRBD1. Germline CDR1 reads MNHEY; CDR2 reads SVGEGT. V was clipped by 10 bases and J by 8 bases; unmatched bases: 10. The CDR3 has 12 amino acids. Here the CDR3 DNA reads TGTGCCATCTCGATCCACAGGGGAGGCTACACCTTC. Translating gives CAISIHRGGYTF.

This clonotype was seen more than once but under ten times. The chain employs TRBV20-1 and TRBJ1-1; perhaps TRBD1 as D (6 bases). This CDR3 contains 12 residues. The germline V gene encodes CDR1 DFQATT and CDR2 SNEGSKA (reference sequence). V lost 5 bases, J lost 1 base, and 8 bases lay in between. The CDR3 spells CSASQGNTEAFF. The CDR3 nucleotides are TGCAGTGCTTCACAGGGGAACACTGAAGCTTTCTTT.

This clonotype was recorded many times. CDR3 bases: TGTGCCAGCAGCGTAGAAAGGATAGGGACAGGGGCCCTAGGGAGACAGCCCCAGCATTTT. It encodes CASSVERIGTGALGRQPQHF. V gene TRBV9 combines with J gene TRBJ1-5; 10 nucleotides agree with TRBD1. V lost 0 bases, J lost 7 bases, and 19 bases stayed unmatched. Germline CDR1 and CDR2: SGDLS and YYNGEE. This CDR3 has 20 amino acids.

V gene TRBV6-5 combines with J gene TRBJ2-2; a possible D gene is TRBD1 (6 bases). Germline values: CDR1 MNHEY, CDR2 SVGAGI. The CDR3 sequence is 15 residues long. The V and J ends lost 3 bases and 6 bases respectively, with 14 bases between them. Here the CDR3 DNA reads TGTGCCAGCAGTTATCAGCCAGAGGGGGCCGGGGAGCTGTTTTTT. Its protein product is CASSYQPEGAGELFF.

Many counts were recorded for this clonotype. The chain has TRBV7-3 and TRBJ2-3, with D perhaps TRBD2 (5 bases). Deletions cut 5 bases from V and 6 bases from J, with 18 bases between. This CDR3 is 15 amino acids long. The germline gives CDR1 SGHTA, CDR2 FQGTGA. The DNA of the CDR3 is TGTGCCAGCAGCATCAGCGGCCAGCGGTCCGATACGCAGTATTTT. It is translated as CASSISGQRSDTQYF.

There are many counts of this clonotype. The rearrangement uses TRBV6-1 and TRBJ1-2; D gene uncertain. Trimming pared 1 base from V and 3 bases from J, leaving 12 bases between. Looked up from germline, CDR1 is MNHNS and CDR2 is SASEGT. The CDR3 is 15 residues long. The CDR3 here is CASSEENGRHYGYTF. The CDR3 DNA is TGTGCCAGCAGTGAAGAAAACGGGAGACACTATGGCTACACCTTC.